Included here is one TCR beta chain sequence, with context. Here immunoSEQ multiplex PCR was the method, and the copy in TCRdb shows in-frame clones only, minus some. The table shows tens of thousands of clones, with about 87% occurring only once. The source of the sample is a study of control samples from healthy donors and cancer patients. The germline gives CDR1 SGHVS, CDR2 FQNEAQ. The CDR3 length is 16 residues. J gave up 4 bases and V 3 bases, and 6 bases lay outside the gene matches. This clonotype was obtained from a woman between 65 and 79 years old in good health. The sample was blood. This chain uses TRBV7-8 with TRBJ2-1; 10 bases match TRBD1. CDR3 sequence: CASSLGQGRKYNEQFF. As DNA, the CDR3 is TGTGCCAGCAGCTTGGGACAGGGGCGAAAGTACAATGAGCAGTTCTTC.